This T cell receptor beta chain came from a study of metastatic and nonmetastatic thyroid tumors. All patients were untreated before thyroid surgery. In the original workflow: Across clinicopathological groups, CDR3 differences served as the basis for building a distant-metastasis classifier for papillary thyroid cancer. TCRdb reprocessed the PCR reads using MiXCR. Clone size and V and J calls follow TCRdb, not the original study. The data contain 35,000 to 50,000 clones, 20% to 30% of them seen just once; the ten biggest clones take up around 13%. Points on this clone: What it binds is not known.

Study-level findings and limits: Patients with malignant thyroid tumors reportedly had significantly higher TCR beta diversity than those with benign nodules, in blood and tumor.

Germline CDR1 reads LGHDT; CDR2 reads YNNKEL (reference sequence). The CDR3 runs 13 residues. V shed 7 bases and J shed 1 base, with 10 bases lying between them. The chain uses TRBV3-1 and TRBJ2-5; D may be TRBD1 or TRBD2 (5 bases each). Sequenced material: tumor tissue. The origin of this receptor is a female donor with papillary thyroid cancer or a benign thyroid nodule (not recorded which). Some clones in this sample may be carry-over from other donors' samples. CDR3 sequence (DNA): TGTGCCAGCACCTGGGACGTCCAAGAGACCCAGTACTTC. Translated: CASTWDVQETQYF.